One sample yielded the 27 T cell receptor beta chains listed below, sequenced in a study of blood T cell repertoires in COVID-19. Profiling relied on immunoSEQ multiplex PCR, and the TCRdb table lists in-frame clones only, not all of them. Here the sample spans more than 250,000 clones, roughly 87% being singletons. The sequenced sample was peripheral blood. These receptors all come from a human donor in a cohort sampled during active COVID-19.

The J gene is TRBJ2-7, the V gene TRBV7-2, with TRBD2 as a possible D gene (6 bases). The V end was cut by 3 bases, the J end by 4 bases, with 13 bases between. The germline gives CDR1 SGHTA, CDR2 FQGNSA. The CDR3 is 14 residues long. The CDR3 reads CASSLGLRNYEQYF. In DNA form, the CDR3 reads TGTGCCAGCAGCTTGGGACTTAGAAATTACGAGCAGTACTTC.

In this sample, this clone turned up a few times. The genes are TRBV15 and TRBJ2-1, with 11 bases that match TRBD2. The CDR3 contains 19 residues. The junction had 12 bases not matched to a gene; V was cut back by 1 base and J by 4 bases. Per the germline V gene, CDR1 is LNHNV and CDR2 is YYDKDF (reference sequence). The CDR3 DNA reads TGTGCCACCAGCAGAGGGGTTAGCGGGGGGGATTTTTTGTACAATGAGCAGTTCTTC. Translated, it gives CATSRGVSGGDFLYNEQFF. Full variable domain (missing parts from reference TRBV15 and TRBJ2-1): DAMVIQNPRYQVTQFGKPVTLSCSQTLNHNVMYWYQQKSSQAPKLLFHYYDKDFNNEADTPDNFQSRRPNTSFCFLDIRSPGLGDTAMYLCATSRGVSGGDFLYNEQFFGPGTRLTVL.

This CDR3 reads CAISGGTDYYEQYF. Here the CDR3 DNA reads TGTGCCATCAGTGGTGGGACAGATTACTACGAGCAGTACTTC. The chain recombines TRBV10-3 with TRBJ2-7; the match to TRBD1 covers 7 bases. The CDR3 sequence is 14 residues long. V lost 4 bases, J lost 3 bases, and 6 bases stayed unmatched. CDR1 and CDR2 (germline): ENHRY, SYGVKD.

V gene TRBV18 combines with J gene TRBJ2-7, with TRBD2 matching 7 bases. Germline loops: CDR1 KGHSH, CDR2 LQKENI. The CDR3 has 15 residues. V gave up 3 bases and J gave up 2 bases; unmatched junction bases: 7. CDR3 coding DNA: TGTGCCAGCTCACCCTCGGGAGGTTATACCTACGAGCAGTACTTC. Protein product: CASSPSGGYTYEQYF.

This rearrangement joins TRBV30 to TRBJ2-7; 9 positions agree with TRBD1. With V trimmed by 2 bases and J by 5 bases, 4 bases remained unmatched. The CDR3 has 13 residues. Germline lookup yields CDR1 GTSNPN and CDR2 SVGIG (reference sequence). CDR3 coding DNA: TGTGCCTGGAGTCCCGGACAGGGGAACGAGCAGTACTTC. It is translated as CAWSPGQGNEQYF.

A few counts support this clone. The CDR3 sequence is CASSLGNTEAFF. The CDR3 bases are TGTGCCAGCTCCCTCGGGAACACTGAAGCTTTCTTT. This rearrangement joins TRBV27 to TRBJ1-1; D uncertain. This CDR3 is built from 12 residues. Germline-derived CDR1 and CDR2 are MNHEY and SMNVEV (reference sequence). V shed 8 bases and J shed 1 base, with 8 bases lying between them.

The chain links TRBV15 to TRBJ1-1; D unresolved. Germline assignment: CDR1 LNHNV and CDR2 YYDKDF (reference sequence). CDR3 length equals 14 residues. V gave up 3 bases and J gave up 6 bases, with 14 bases separating them. CDR3 sequence: CATSSGVLHPEAFF. The CDR3 nucleotides are TGTGCCACCAGCAGCGGGGTGCTCCATCCTGAAGCTTTCTTT.

The chain joins TRBV19 to TRBJ1-5; D gene unclear. The V and J ends lost 5 bases and 4 bases respectively, with 24 bases between them. The CDR3 sequence is 18 residues long. Per the germline V gene, CDR1 is LNHDA and CDR2 is SQIVND (reference sequence). This CDR3 reads CASSSRRANRQVNQPQHF. The DNA of the CDR3 is TGTGCCAGTAGTTCGAGGAGGGCGAACCGACAAGTAAATCAGCCCCAGCATTTT.

This clone was detected only once. This chain joins TRBV28 and TRBJ1-5; perhaps TRBD1 as D (6 bases). This CDR3 is 17 amino acids long. Germline lookup yields CDR1 MDHEN and CDR2 SYDVKM. Trimming left V 7 bases short and J 6 bases short, with 25 bases between. The CDR3: CASMSRSWGRRAQPQHF. CDR3 bases: TGTGCCAGCATGTCTAGGTCTTGGGGGCGTAGGGCTCAGCCCCAGCATTTT.

This clone was seen once. The chain uses TRBV7-3 and TRBJ2-5; the D gene is possibly TRBD1 (5 bases). The CDR3 has 14 residues. V lost 5 bases to trimming and J lost 2 bases, with 12 bases between them. Germline CDR1 reads SGHTA; CDR2 reads FQGTGA. The CDR3 here is CASSPGRSQETQYF. In DNA, the CDR3 is TGTGCCAGCAGCCCAGGGCGGAGTCAAGAGACCCAGTACTTC.

The chain links TRBV3-1 (or the pseudogene TRBV3-2) to TRBJ1-2; 7 positions agree with TRBD1. V was pared by 2 bases and J by 2 bases, with 5 bases of the junction left unmatched. Per germline, CDR1 LGHDT and CDR2 YNNKEL (reference sequence). CDR3 length equals 15 residues. The CDR3 here is CASSQHGQENYGYTF. The CDR3 region has the DNA TGTGCCAGCAGCCAACACGGACAGGAGAACTATGGCTACACCTTC.

V gene TRBV18 combines with J gene TRBJ1-6, with 8 positions matching TRBD1. The CDR3 is 15 residues long. V trimming: 6 bases; J trimming: 7 bases; junction bases outside the gene matches: 8. The germline V gene encodes CDR1 KGHSH and CDR2 LQKENI. DNA for the CDR3: TGTGCCAGCTCCAAGGACAGGGTTGAGAATTCACCCCTCCACTTT. Translating it yields CASSKDRVENSPLHF.

The chain joins TRBV11-2 to TRBJ1-1; no clear D. Germline-derived CDR1 and CDR2 are SGHAT and FQNNGV. The germline V and J ends were trimmed by 4 bases and 7 bases, with 4 bases remaining between them. The CDR3 is 10 residues long. CDR3 sequence: CASSSHEAFF. The CDR3 nucleotides are TGTGCCAGCAGCTCCCATGAAGCTTTCTTT.

Concerning this clone itself: The same CDR3 also results from other DNA sequences found in this sample. The V gene is TRBV7-2, the J gene TRBJ2-7; 12 positions agree with TRBD2. Germline values: CDR1 SGHTA, CDR2 FQGNSA. There are 14 residues in the CDR3. The trim removed 4 bases at V and 4 bases at J, leaving 2 bases unmatched. The DNA of the CDR3 is TGTGCCAGCAGCTCGACTAGCGGGAGTTACGAGCAGTACTTC. It is translated as CASSSTSGSYEQYF. Based on the CDR3 plus reference TRBV7-2 and TRBJ2-7, the full variable domain is GAGVSQSPSNKVTEKGKDVELRCDPISGHTALYWYRQSLGQGLEFLIYFQGNSAPDKSGLPSDRFSAERTGGSVSTLTIQRTQQEDSAVYLCASSSTSGSYEQYFGPGTRLTVT.

This chain links TRBV5-1 with TRBJ1-2; D gene unclear. The CDR3 spans 15 residues. V lost 0 bases and J 0 bases, leaving 9 bases between the germline ends. Germline lookup yields CDR1 SGHRS and CDR2 YFSETQ. Here the CDR3 reads CASSLGQPSNYGYTF. The DNA of the CDR3 is TGCGCCAGCAGCTTGGGACAACCGTCTAACTATGGCTACACCTTC.

This clone was seen only a few times. The chain combines TRBV5-1 with TRBJ2-7; a possible D gene is TRBD2 (6 bases). V was trimmed by 4 bases and J by 0 bases, leaving 11 bases between them. CDR1 and CDR2 from the germline V gene are SGHRS and YFSETQ. CDR3 length equals 14 residues. In DNA, the CDR3 is TGCGCCAGCAGCGTCCGGGACTCCTCCTACGAGCAGTACTTC. It is translated as CASSVRDSSYEQYF.

The V and J genes are TRBV11-2 and TRBJ2-1, with 9 bases lining up with TRBD1. V was pared by 4 bases and J by 3 bases, with 7 bases of the junction left unmatched. The CDR3 is 16 amino acids. Germline values: CDR1 SGHAT, CDR2 FQNNGV. The CDR3 nucleotides are TGTGCCAGCAGCTCCAATTGGGGACAGGGCTACAATGAGCAGTTCTTC. Its translation: CASSSNWGQGYNEQFF.

The V and J genes are TRBV7-9 and TRBJ1-1, with 7 bases matching TRBD1. The CDR3 is 15 amino acids. CDR1 and CDR2 (germline): SEHNR, FQNEAQ (reference sequence). The V gene end was trimmed by 4 bases and the J gene end by 0 bases; junction bases not matched to a gene: 5. The CDR3 DNA reads as TGTGCCAGCAGCTCCCTGGGACAGATGAACACTGAAGCTTTCTTT. Translating it yields CASSSLGQMNTEAFF.

J is TRBJ2-7 and V is TRBV7-2; 7 bases are shared with TRBD2. CDR1 and CDR2 (germline): SGHTA, FQGNSA. V dropped 3 bases and J dropped 4; count of bases not matched to a gene: 9. The length of the CDR3 is 15 residues. The DNA for the CDR3 is TGTGCCAGCAGCTTGGCCGGGACGGGGGGATACGAGCAGTACTTC. It encodes CASSLAGTGGYEQYF.

V usage is TRBV14 and J usage is TRBJ2-7; TRBD1 aligns across 7 bases. V dropped 1 base and J dropped 1; count of bases not matched to a gene: 10. The CDR3 totals 17 residues. CDR1 is SGHDN and CDR2 is FVKESK in the germline V gene. CDR3 amino acids: CASSQVSLGRGSYEQYF. The DNA of the CDR3 is TGTGCCAGCAGCCAAGTCAGCTTGGGCAGGGGGTCCTACGAGCAGTACTTC.

The chain joins TRBV30 to TRBJ2-7; TRBD2 matches 7 bases. Trimming at V came to 3 bases and at J to 3 bases, leaving 8 bases not matched to a gene. CDR3 length: 14 residues. The germline gives CDR1 GTSNPN, CDR2 SVGIG (reference sequence). For the CDR3, the DNA is TGTGCCTGGAGCCTCGGGAGGTTAGTCTACGAGCAGTACTTC. It translates to CAWSLGRLVYEQYF.

The V gene is TRBV27, the J gene TRBJ2-6, with a possible D match to TRBD2 (5 bases). Between the trimmed V and J ends, which lost 8 bases and 0 bases, there was a span of 5 bases. Germline V lookup: CDR1 MNHEY, CDR2 SMNVEV (reference sequence). There are 13 residues in the CDR3. For the CDR3, the DNA is TGTGCCAGCGGAGGCTCTGGGGCCAACGTCCTGACTTTC. Its protein product is CASGGSGANVLTF.

The chain couples TRBV15 to TRBJ2-5; no firm D call. Germline V gene lookup returns CDR1 LNHNV and CDR2 YYDKDF (reference sequence). V was cut by 9 bases and J by 0 bases, with 11 bases left in between. This CDR3 is built from 13 residues. In nucleotides, the CDR3 is TGTGCCACTCATACTTCGTACCAAGAGACCCAGTACTTC. Translation: CATHTSYQETQYF.

V gene TRBV6-5 combines with J gene TRBJ1-1, with D hard to call. V was shortened by 10 bases and J by 5 bases, with 11 bases between the two germline ends. The CDR3 is made up of 11 amino acids. CDR1 and CDR2 (germline): MNHEY, SVGAGI. CDR3 in DNA: TGTGCCACCCACCGGTGGACTGAAGCTTTCTTT. Protein: CATHRWTEAFF.

This clone was picked up one time. The rearrangement links TRBV10-3 to TRBJ1-2, with D hard to call. This CDR3 is 11 amino acids long. The V gene's germline CDR1 is ENHRY and CDR2 SYGVKD. V was cut by 3 bases and J by 13 bases, with 12 bases left in between. The CDR3 reads CAISEGRTSTF. CDR3 DNA sequence: TGTGCCATCAGTGAAGGCAGGACTAGCACCTTC.

The CDR3 DNA reads TGTGCCAGCAGCGTAGGGGGGGCGCAGTATTTT. Amino acids: CASSVGGAQYF. The genes are TRBV9 and TRBJ2-3, with TRBD2 as a possible D gene (6 bases). CDR1 is SGDLS, CDR2 YYNGEE, per germline. CDR3 length equals 11 residues. V gave up 0 bases and J gave up 10 bases, with 6 bases separating them.

CDR3: CATSRVVGERQPQHF. CDR3 DNA sequence: TGTGCCACCAGCAGAGTAGTAGGGGAACGACAGCCCCAGCATTTT. The V gene is TRBV15, the J gene TRBJ1-5; TRBD1 might be the D (5 bases). Germline lookup yields CDR1 LNHNV and CDR2 YYDKDF (reference sequence). The CDR3 runs to 15 residues. V dropped 1 base and J dropped 7 bases, with 14 bases sitting between them.